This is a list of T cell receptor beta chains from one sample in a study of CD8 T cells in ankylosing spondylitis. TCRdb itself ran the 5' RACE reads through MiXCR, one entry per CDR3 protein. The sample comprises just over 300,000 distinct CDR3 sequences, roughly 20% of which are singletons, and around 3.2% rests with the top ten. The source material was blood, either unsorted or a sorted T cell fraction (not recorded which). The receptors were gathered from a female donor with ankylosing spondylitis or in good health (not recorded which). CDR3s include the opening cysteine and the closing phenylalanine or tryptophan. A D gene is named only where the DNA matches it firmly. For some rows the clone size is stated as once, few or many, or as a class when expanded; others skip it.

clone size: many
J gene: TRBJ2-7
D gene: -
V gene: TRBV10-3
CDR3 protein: CAISEGTPYEQYF
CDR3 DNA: TGTGCCATCAGTGAGGGGACTCCCTACGAGCAGTACTTC

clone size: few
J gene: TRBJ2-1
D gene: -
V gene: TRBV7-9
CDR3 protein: CASSLQPNEQFF
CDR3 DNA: TGTGCCAGCAGCTTACAACCCAATGAGCAGTTCTTC

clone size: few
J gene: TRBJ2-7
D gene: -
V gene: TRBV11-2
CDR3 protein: CASSSTPSYEQYF
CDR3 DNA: TGTGCCAGCAGCTCGACACCCTCCTACGAGCAGTACTTC

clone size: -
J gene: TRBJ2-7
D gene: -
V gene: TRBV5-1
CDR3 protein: CASSLSQGDEQYF
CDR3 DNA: TGCGCCAGCAGCTTGAGTCAGGGCGACGAGCAGTACTTC

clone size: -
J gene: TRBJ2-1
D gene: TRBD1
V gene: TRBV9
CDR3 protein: CASSAQQGASYNEQFF
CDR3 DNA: TGTGCCAGCAGCGCTCAACAGGGGGCATCCTACAATGAGCAGTTCTTC

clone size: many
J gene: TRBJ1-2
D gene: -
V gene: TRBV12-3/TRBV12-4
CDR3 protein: CYAGGVYGYTF
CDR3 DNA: TGTTACGCGGGGGGAGTCTATGGCTACACCTTC

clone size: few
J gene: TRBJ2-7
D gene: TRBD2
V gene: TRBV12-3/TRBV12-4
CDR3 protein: CASSPRREEDEQYF
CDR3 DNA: TGTGCCAGCAGCCCGAGGCGGGAGGAGGACGAGCAGTACTTC

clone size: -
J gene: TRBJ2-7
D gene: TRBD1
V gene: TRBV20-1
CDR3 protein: CSARGQGVYEQYF
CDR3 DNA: TGCAGTGCTAGAGGACAGGGAGTGTACGAGCAGTACTTC

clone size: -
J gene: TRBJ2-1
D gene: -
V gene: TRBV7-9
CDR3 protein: CASSRERSSYNEQFF
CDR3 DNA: TGTGCCAGCAGCAGGGAACGGAGCTCCTACAATGAGCAGTTCTTC

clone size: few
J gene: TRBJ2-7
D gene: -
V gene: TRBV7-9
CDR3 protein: CASSFSQRNQGPEQYF
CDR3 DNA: TGTGCCAGCAGCTTTTCTCAGAGGAATCAAGGTCCAGAGCAGTACTTC

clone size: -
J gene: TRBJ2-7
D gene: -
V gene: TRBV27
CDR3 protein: CASSLGFPLYEQYF
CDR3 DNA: TGTGCCAGCAGTTTGGGGTTCCCTCTCTACGAGCAGTACTTC

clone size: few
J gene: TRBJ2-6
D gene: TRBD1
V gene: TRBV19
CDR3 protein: CASRGQAGANVLTF
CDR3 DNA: TGTGCCAGTCGGGGACAGGCAGGGGCCAACGTCCTGACTTTC

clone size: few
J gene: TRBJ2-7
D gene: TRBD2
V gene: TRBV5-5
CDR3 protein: CASSLLGLDPYEQYF
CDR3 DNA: TGTGCCAGCAGCTTGCTGGGACTAGACCCCTACGAGCAGTACTTC

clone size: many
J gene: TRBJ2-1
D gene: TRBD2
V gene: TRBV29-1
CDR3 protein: CSAGPGTSLFF
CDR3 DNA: TGCAGCGCTGGACCCGGGACTAGTCTGTTCTTC

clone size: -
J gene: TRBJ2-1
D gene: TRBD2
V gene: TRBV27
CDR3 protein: CASSLLSRVAGSGGKQFF
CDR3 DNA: TGTGCCAGCAGTTTATTGTCCCGCGTAGCGGGGTCGGGCGGGAAGCAGTTCTTC

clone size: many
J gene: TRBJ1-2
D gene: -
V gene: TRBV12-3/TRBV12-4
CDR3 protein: CASSPRGRGGYTF
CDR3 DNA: TGTGCCAGCAGTCCCCGCGGCCGGGGGGGCTACACCTTC

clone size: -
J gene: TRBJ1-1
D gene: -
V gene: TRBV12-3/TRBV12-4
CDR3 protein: CASSWGTTEAFF
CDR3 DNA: TGTGCCAGCAGTTGGGGGACAACTGAAGCTTTCTTT

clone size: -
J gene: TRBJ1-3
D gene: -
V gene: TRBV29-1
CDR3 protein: CSGRSGNTIYF
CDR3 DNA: TGCAGCGGTCGGTCTGGAAACACCATATATTTT

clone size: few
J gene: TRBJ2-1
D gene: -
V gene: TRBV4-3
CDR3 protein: CASSQDRGGDEQFF
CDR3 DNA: TGCGCCAGCAGCCAAGATAGGGGCGGGGATGAGCAGTTCTTC

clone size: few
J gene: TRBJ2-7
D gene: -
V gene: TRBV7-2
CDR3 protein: CASSLEGSPYEQYF
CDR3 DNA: TGTGCCAGCAGCTTAGAGGGCAGCCCCTACGAGCAGTACTTC

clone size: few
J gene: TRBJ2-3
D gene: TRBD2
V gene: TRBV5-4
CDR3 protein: CASSRTSGTDTQYF
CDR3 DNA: TGTGCCAGCAGCCGGACTAGCGGCACAGATACGCAGTATTTT

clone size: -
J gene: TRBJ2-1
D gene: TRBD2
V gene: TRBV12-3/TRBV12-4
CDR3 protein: CASSLKGRGEQFF
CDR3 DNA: TGTGCCAGCAGTTTAAAAGGGAGGGGTGAGCAGTTCTTC

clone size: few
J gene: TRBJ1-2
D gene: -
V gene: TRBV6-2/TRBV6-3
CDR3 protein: CASSETYTGYTF
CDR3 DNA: TGTGCCAGCAGCGAGACTTACACTGGCTACACCTTC